Listed here are 10 T cell receptor beta chains from one sample, sequenced in a study of blood T cell repertoires in COVID-19. The repertoire was sequenced with immunoSEQ multiplex PCR; TCRdb's copy has only in-frame clones and lacks some. Of 300,000 to 350,000 clones listed, more than 70% are singletons. The sample taken for sequencing was PBMCs or T cells enriched from blood (not recorded which). The source of these receptors is a woman younger than 45 who had been exposed to COVID-19.

The genes are TRBV2 and TRBJ2-2; TRBD1 might be the D (5 bases). CDR1 and CDR2 (germline): SNHLY, FYNNEI. V gave up 5 bases and J gave up 6 bases, with 16 bases separating them. The CDR3 consists of 15 residues. The CDR3 DNA sequence: TGTGCCAGCAGTCTAACTTTCAGGGTGTCCGGGGAGCTGTTTTTT. Translating it yields CASSLTFRVSGELFF.

J is TRBJ1-6 and V is TRBV6-5, with no clear D. In germline, CDR1 is MNHEY, CDR2 SVGAGI. The V end lost 5 bases, the J end lost 5 bases, and 4 bases lay between the germline ends. There are 12 residues in the CDR3. Written as DNA, the CDR3 is TGTGCCAGCAGTCCTCATAATTCACCCCTCCACTTT. It codes for CASSPHNSPLHF.

This clone was counted between two and nine times. The gene calls are TRBV12-3 or TRBV12-4 and TRBJ1-2; tentative D call: TRBD1 (5 bases). The CDR3 has 13 residues. Trimming shortened V by 2 bases and J by 2 bases, and 6 bases separated the two germline ends. The chain's CDR3 is CASSLRTNYGYTF. In nucleotides, the CDR3 is TGTGCCAGCAGTTTAAGGACAAACTATGGCTACACCTTC.

In this sample, this clone turned up once. The V and J genes are TRBV5-6 and TRBJ2-5, with D maybe TRBD1 (6 bases). Trimming took 2 bases from V and 4 from J, leaving 9 bases between them. Germline V gene data show CDR1 as SGHDT and CDR2 as YYEEEE. The CDR3 covers 13 residues. The CDR3 DNA follows: TGTGCCAGCAGCTTTGGGGGCAGAGAGACCCAGTACTTC. Translation gives CASSFGGRETQYF.

V and J are TRBV5-4 and TRBJ2-5; 7 bases fit TRBD2. The CDR3 consists of 18 residues. Losses at the gene ends were 0 bases for V and 5 bases for J; bases not matched to a gene: 16. Germline V gene sequence: CDR1 SGHNT, CDR2 YYREEE (reference sequence). CDR3 in amino acids: CASSLGPGLSGTGETQYF. The CDR3, as DNA: TGTGCCAGCAGCTTGGGTCCGGGTCTAAGCGGGACTGGGGAGACCCAGTACTTC.

The V gene is TRBV27, the J gene TRBJ1-5; D unclear. CDR3 length equals 17 residues. Trimming cost V 4 bases and J 6 bases, with 22 bases left between them. CDR1 MNHEY and CDR2 SMNVEV come from the germline V gene (reference sequence). CDR3 coding DNA: TGTGCCAGCAGTTCCTGGCGGGGATTAGGTCGCGGTCAGCCCCAGCATTTT. It encodes CASSSWRGLGRGQPQHF.

The rearrangement links TRBV5-1 to TRBJ2-3, with D tentatively TRBD1 (6 bases). The CDR3 runs 16 residues. Trimming shortened V by 0 bases and J by 4 bases, and 15 bases separated the two germline ends. Germline loops: CDR1 SGHRS, CDR2 YFSETQ. The CDR3 region is CASSLASGVLSDTQYF. CDR3 DNA sequence: TGCGCCAGCAGCTTGGCGTCAGGGGTTTTGTCAGATACGCAGTATTTT.

The chain carries TRBV11-3 and TRBJ2-7, with D possibly matching TRBD2 (6 bases). Deletions cut 4 bases from V and 1 base from J, with 8 bases between. Germline CDR1 and CDR2: SGHNT and YENEEA. CDR3 size: 13 residues. DNA of the CDR3: TGTGCCAGCAGCTCTAGCGCGTCCTACGAGCAGTACTTC. Amino acid sequence: CASSSSASYEQYF.

The chain has TRBV12-5 and TRBJ1-3; TRBD1 matches 8 bases. The germline CDR1 and CDR2 sequences are LGHNT and FRNRAP. The CDR3 length is 15 residues. Trimming cost V 1 base and J 4 bases; bases outside gene matches: 3. The CDR3 spells CASGLDRGWGNTIYF. CDR3 coding DNA: TGTGCTAGTGGTTTGGACAGGGGGTGGGGAAACACCATATATTTT.

This chain connects TRBV3-1 (or the pseudogene TRBV3-2) to TRBJ2-5; D is uncertain. The germline V gene encodes CDR1 LGHDT and CDR2 YNNKEL (reference sequence). Deletions cut 6 bases from V and 5 bases from J, with 10 bases between. The CDR3 extends over 12 amino acids. CDR3 bases: TGTGCCAGCAGTCCCTTGAGGGAGACCCAGTACTTC. This encodes CASSPLRETQYF.